The clone carrying this TCR beta chain is a singleton in its sample. This record comes from a study of technical replicates of blood from a few donors. The data were produced by immunoSEQ multiplex PCR, yet TCRdb's version contains in-frame clones alone and is incomplete. The sample gives some 31,000 clones, around nine tenths of which show up once; approximately 4.3% is in the top ten. Trimming at V came to 0 bases and at J to 5 bases, leaving 7 bases not matched to a gene. The CDR3 runs to 15 residues. Germline values: CDR1 MGHRA, CDR2 YSYEKL. The origin of this receptor is a human donor in good health. Some clones in this sample may be carry-over from other donors' samples. The source material was PBMCs. This chain joins TRBV4-1 and TRBJ2-7, with 7 bases identical to TRBD1. CDR3 in amino acids: CASSQDVQGRDEQYF. CDR3 bases: TGCGCCAGCAGCCAAGATGTACAGGGGCGTGACGAGCAGTACTTC.